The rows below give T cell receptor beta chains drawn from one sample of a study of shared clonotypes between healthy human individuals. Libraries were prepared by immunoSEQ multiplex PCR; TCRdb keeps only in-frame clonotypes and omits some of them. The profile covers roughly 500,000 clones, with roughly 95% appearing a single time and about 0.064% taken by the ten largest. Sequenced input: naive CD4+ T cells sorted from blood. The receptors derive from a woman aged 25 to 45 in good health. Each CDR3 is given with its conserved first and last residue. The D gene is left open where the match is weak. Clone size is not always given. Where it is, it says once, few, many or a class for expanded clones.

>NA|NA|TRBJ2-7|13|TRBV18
TGTGCCAGCTCAGAGACAGATTTATACGAGCAGTACTTC
CASSETDLYEQYF
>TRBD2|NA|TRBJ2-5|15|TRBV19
TGTGCCAGTAGTATACGGGAGGGCCCTCTGGAGACCCAGTACTTC
CASSIREGPLETQYF
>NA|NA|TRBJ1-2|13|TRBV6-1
TGTGCCAGCAGTGAAGGCAGGGACTATGGCTACACCTTC
CASSEGRDYGYTF
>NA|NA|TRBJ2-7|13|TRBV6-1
TGTGCCAGCAGTGAAGCGCAAGCGTGGGAGCAGTACTTC
CASSEAQAWEQYF
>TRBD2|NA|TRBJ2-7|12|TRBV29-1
TGCAGCGTGCGGACTAGCATCTACGAGCAGTACTTC
CSVRTSIYEQYF
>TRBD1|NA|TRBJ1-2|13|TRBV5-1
TGCGCCAGCACCAAGGGACAGGGTTATGGCTACACCTTC
CASTKGQGYGYTF
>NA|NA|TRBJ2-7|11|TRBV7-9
TGTGCCAGCAGCCCTGTCTACGAGCAGTACTTC
CASSPVYEQYF
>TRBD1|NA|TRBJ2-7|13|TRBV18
TGTGCCAGCTCACCGGGACAGGGAGTCGAGCAGTACTTC
CASSPGQGVEQYF
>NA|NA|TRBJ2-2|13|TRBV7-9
TGTGCCAGCAGTTACGAACATACCGGGGAGCTGTTTTTT
CASSYEHTGELFF
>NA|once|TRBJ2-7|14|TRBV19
TGTGCCAGTAGACCCGAGGGGGGGGCGTCCGAGCAGTACTTC
CASRPEGGASEQYF
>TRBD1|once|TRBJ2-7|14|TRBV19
TGTGCCACCGGGGCCGGGACAGGGTGGGCCGAGCAGTACTTC
CATGAGTGWAEQYF
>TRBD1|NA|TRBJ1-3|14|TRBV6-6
TGTGCCAGCAGCCGGACAGGGGCTGGAAACACCATATATTTT
CASSRTGAGNTIYF
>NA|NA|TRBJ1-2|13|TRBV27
TGTGCCAGCAGTCTGACAGGAGATTATGGCTACACCTTC
CASSLTGDYGYTF
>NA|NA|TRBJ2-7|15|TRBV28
TGTGCCAGCAGTTCTGGGGGGGGGCCGTCCTACGAGCAGTACTTC
CASSSGGGPSYEQYF
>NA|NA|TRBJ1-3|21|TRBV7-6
TGTGCCAGCAGCTTAGAGGGGAAGGGCTCGGTACCATATCCAACCGGGGACACCATATATTTT
CASSLEGKGSVPYPTGDTIYF
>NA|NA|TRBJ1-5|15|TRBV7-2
TGTGCCAGCAGCTTAGGAGGGGCCAGCAATCAGCCCCAGCATTTT
CASSLGGASNQPQHF
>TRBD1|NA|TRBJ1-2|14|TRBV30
TGTGCCTGGCTGGGACAGGAGACTAACTATGGCTACACCTTC
CAWLGQETNYGYTF
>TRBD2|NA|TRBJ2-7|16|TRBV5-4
TGTGCCAGCAGCTTGGGCCCGACTAGCGGGAATTACGAGCAGTACTTC
CASSLGPTSGNYEQYF
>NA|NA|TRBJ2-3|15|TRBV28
TGTGCCAGCAGCTTCCAGGGAGGCAGCACAGATACGCAGTATTTT
CASSFQGGSTDTQYF
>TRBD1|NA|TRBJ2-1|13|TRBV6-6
TGTGCCAGCAGTTCGGGACAGGGAAATGAGCAGTTCTTC
CASSSGQGNEQFF
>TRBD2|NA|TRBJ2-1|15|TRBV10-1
TGCGCCAGCAGTGAGGGACTAGCGGGGCAAAATGAGCAGTTCTTC
CASSEGLAGQNEQFF
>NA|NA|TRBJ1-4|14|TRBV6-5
TGTGCCAGCAGTACCAGGGGCGCCAATGAAAAACTGTTTTTT
CASSTRGANEKLFF
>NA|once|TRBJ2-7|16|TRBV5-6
TGTGCCAGCAGCTTTTTCAGTGGTAGGTCGACGGCCGAGCAGTACTTC
CASSFFSGRSTAEQYF
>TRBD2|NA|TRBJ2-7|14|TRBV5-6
TGTGCCAGCAGCCCCCGACTAGCTTTCTACGAGCAGTACTTC
CASSPRLAFYEQYF